The present entry profiles one TCR beta chain with its context. The data stem from a study of shared clonotypes between healthy human individuals. Trimming shortened V by 1 base and J by 2 bases, and 11 bases separated the two germline ends. The CDR3 loop spans 16 amino acids. The germline V gene encodes CDR1 MDHEN and CDR2 SYDVKM. For each subset, genomic DNA was distributed in equal portions over several immunoSEQ plates. With ten immunoSEQ deep assay plates, unsorted PBMC DNA underwent sequencing. Sequencing was performed with immunoSEQ multiplex PCR; in TCRdb, only in-frame clones are kept and a portion is missing. The repertoire holds about 480,000 clones, almost 80% seen once, with around 12% in the top ten. The donors, healthy adults who were HIV-negative, had experienced no recent acute infections or vaccinations.

Sequenced material: PBMCs. The chain is built from TRBV28 and TRBJ1-4; D uncertain. This clonotype originated in a woman in her thirties or forties in good health. Some clones in this sample may be carry-over from other donors' samples. The CDR3 region is CASSLSNLGTNEKLFF. The CDR3 bases are TGTGCCAGCAGTTTATCAAATCTTGGGACTAATGAAAAACTGTTTTTT.